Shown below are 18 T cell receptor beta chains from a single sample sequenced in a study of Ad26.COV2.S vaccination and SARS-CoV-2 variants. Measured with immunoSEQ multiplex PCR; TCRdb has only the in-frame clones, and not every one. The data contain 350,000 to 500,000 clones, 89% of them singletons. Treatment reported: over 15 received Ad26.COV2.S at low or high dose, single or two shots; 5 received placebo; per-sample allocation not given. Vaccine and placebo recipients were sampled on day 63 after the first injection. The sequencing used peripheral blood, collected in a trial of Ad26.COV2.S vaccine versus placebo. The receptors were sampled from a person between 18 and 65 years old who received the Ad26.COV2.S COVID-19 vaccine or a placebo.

CDR3 in DNA: TGTGCCAGCAGTTACGGGGACAGGGGTGGCAATGAGCAGTTCTTC. It codes for CASSYGDRGGNEQFF. The chain is built from TRBV6-2 or TRBV6-3 and TRBJ2-1; 10 bases are shared with TRBD1. J was trimmed by 6 bases and V by 2 bases; bases with no gene match: 4. The CDR3 has 15 residues. The V gene's germline CDR1 is MNHEY and CDR2 SVGEGT.

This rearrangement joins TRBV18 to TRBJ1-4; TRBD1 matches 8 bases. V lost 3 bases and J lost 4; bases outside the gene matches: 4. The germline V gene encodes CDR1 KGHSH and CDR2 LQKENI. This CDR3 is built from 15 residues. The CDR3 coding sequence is TGTGCCAGCTCACCTACAGGGGGGTTTAATGAAAAACTGTTTTTT. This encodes CASSPTGGFNEKLFF.

The CDR3 coding sequence is TGTGCCAGCAGCCTACAGACCACTGAAGCTTTCTTT. It is translated as CASSLQTTEAFF. The rearrangement joins TRBV3-1 (or the pseudogene TRBV3-2) to TRBJ1-1; the D is unclear. Looked up from germline, CDR1 is LGHDT and CDR2 is YNNKEL (reference sequence). This CDR3 has 12 residues. V was pared by 4 bases and J by 4 bases, with 7 bases between.

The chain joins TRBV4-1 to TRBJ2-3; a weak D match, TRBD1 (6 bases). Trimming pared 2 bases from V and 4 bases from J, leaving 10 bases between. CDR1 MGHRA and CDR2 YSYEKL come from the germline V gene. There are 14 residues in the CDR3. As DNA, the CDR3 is TGCGCCAGCAGCCAAATCAGGGGCTCAGATACGCAGTATTTT. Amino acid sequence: CASSQIRGSDTQYF.

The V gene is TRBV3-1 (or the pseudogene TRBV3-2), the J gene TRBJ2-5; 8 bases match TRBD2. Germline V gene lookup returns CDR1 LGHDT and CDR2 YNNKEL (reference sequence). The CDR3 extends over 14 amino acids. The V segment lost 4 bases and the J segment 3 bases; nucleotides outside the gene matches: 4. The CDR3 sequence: CASSLLAAKETQYF. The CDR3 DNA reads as TGTGCCAGCAGCCTACTAGCGGCAAAAGAGACCCAGTACTTC.

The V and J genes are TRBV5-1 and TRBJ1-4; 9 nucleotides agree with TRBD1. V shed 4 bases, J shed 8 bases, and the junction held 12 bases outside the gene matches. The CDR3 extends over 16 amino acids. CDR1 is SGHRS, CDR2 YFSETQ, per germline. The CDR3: CASSRITGGLEEKLFF. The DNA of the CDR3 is TGCGCCAGCAGCCGAATTACAGGGGGCTTAGAGGAAAAACTGTTTTTT.

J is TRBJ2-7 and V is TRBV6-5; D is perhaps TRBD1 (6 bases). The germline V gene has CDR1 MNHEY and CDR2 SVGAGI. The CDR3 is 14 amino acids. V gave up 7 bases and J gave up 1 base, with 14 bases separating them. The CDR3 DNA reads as TGTGCCAGCACCGGTGCAACAGGGTCCTACGAGCAGTACTTC. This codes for CASTGATGSYEQYF.

CDR3 nucleotide sequence: TGCGCCAGCACGAGACTAGCGGGTACTGAGCAGTTCTTC. Residues: CASTRLAGTEQFF. This chain joins TRBV5-1 and TRBJ2-1, with TRBD2 matching 10 bases. Trimming removed 6 bases from V and 9 bases from J; junction bases left unmatched: 6. CDR3 length: 13 residues. Looked up from germline, CDR1 is SGHRS and CDR2 is YFSETQ. Full variable domain (remainder filled in from reference TRBV5-1 and TRBJ2-1): KAGVTQTPRYLIKTRGQQVTLSCSPISGHRSVSWYQQTPGQGLQFLFEYFSETQRNKGNFPGRFSGRQFSNSRSEMNVSTLELGDSALYLCASTRLAGTEQFFGPGTRLTVL.

The CDR3 is CASSVGQQFVTGELFF. Written as DNA, the CDR3 is TGTGCCAGCAGCGTAGGCCAGCAGTTCGTCACCGGGGAGCTGTTTTTT. The chain joins TRBV9 to TRBJ2-2; D gene ambiguous. Trimming removed 0 bases at V and 4 bases at J, with 13 bases between. Germline lookup yields CDR1 SGDLS and CDR2 YYNGEE. The CDR3 covers 16 residues.

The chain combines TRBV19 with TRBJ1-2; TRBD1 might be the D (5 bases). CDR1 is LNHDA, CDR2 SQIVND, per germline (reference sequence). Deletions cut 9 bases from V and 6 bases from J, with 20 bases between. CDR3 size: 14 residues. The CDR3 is CASRDAVPSHGYTF. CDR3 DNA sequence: TGTGCCAGCAGGGACGCCGTACCCTCCCATGGCTACACCTTC.

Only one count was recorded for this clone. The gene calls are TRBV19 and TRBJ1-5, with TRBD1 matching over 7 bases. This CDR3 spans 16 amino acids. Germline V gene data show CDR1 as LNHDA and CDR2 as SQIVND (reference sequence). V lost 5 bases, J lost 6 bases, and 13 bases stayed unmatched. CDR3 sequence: CASSAPRQGNRQPQHF. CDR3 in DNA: TGTGCCAGTAGTGCCCCCCGACAGGGAAATCGTCAGCCCCAGCATTTT.

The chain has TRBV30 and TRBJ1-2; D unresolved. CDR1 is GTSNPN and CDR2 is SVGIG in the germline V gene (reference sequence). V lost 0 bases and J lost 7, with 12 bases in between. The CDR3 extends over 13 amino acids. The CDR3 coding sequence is TGTGCCTGGAGTGTTAGGGCCGTGGTTGGCTACACCTTC. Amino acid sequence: CAWSVRAVVGYTF.

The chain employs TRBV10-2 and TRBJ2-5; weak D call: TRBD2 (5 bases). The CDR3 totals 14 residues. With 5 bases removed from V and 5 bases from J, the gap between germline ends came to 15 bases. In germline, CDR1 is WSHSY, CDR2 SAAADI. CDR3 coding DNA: TGCGCCAGCAGTATGGCGGGCGCTCGTGAGACCCAGTACTTC. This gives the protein CASSMAGARETQYF.

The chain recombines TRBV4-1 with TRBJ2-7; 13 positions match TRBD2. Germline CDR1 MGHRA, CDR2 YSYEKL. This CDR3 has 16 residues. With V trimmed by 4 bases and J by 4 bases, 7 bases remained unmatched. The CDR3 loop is CASSPLLAGGLYEQYV. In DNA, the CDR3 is TGCGCCAGCAGCCCGTTACTAGCGGGAGGGCTATACGAGCAGTACGTC.

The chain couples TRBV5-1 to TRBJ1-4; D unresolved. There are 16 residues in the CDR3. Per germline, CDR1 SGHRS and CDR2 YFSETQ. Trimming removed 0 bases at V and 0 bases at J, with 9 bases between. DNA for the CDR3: TGCGCCAGCAGCTTGGACGGGAGTACAACTAATGAAAAACTGTTTTTT. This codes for CASSLDGSTTNEKLFF.

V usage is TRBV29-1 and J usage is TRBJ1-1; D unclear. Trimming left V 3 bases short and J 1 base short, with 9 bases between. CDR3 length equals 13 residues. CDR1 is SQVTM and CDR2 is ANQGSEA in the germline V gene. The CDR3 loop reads CSVEVGRNTEAFF. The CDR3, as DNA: TGCAGCGTTGAGGTGGGGAGGAACACTGAAGCTTTCTTT.

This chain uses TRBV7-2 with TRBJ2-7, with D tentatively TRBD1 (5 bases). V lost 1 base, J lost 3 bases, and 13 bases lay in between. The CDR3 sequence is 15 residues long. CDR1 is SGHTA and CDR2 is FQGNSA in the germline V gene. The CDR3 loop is CASSLVWGYNYEQYF. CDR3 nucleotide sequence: TGTGCCAGCAGCTTAGTCTGGGGCTACAACTACGAGCAGTACTTC.

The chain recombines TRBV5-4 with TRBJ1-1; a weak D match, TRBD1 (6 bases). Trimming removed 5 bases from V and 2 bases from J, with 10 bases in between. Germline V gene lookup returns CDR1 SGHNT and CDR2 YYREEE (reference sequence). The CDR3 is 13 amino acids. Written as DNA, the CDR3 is TGTGCCAGCAGGTGGGGGGCAAACACTGAAGCTTTCTTT. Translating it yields CASRWGANTEAFF.